Below, 29 T cell receptor beta chains from the same sample are listed, as sequenced in a study of blood T cell repertoires in COVID-19. Only in-frame clones appear in the TCRdb table, and some are missing; sequencing was by immunoSEQ multiplex PCR. The data show 350,000 to 450,000 clones, more than 85% seen once. The sample comprised PBMCs or T cells enriched from blood (not recorded which). Source of these receptors: a woman in her thirties or forties who had been exposed to COVID-19.

V is TRBV6-5 and J is TRBJ2-7; the match to TRBD2 covers 9 bases. CDR1 is MNHEY and CDR2 is SVGAGI in the germline V gene. The CDR3 is made up of 15 amino acids. Trimming removed 5 bases from V and 0 bases from J; junction bases left unmatched: 5. The DNA of the CDR3 is TGTGCCAGCAGTCCCGAGCGGGGGGCCTCCTACGAGCAGTACTTC. Its translation: CASSPERGASYEQYF.

This clone was observed a single time. The chain carries TRBV15 and TRBJ1-2; tentative D call: TRBD1 (6 bases). Germline CDR1 is LNHNV and CDR2 is YYDKDF (reference sequence). This CDR3 has 14 residues. Trimming removed 0 bases at V and 8 bases at J, with 13 bases between. For the CDR3, the DNA is TGTGCCACCAGCAGAGATTCAGGGGTAGGAGGCTACACCTTC. Translated: CATSRDSGVGGYTF.

V is TRBV30 and J is TRBJ1-5; TRBD1 matches 7 bases. The CDR3 totals 11 residues. Germline-derived CDR1 and CDR2 are GTSNPN and SVGIG (reference sequence). V trimming: 1 base; J trimming: 9 bases; junction bases outside the gene matches: 0. DNA for the CDR3: TGTGCCTGGAGTGCAGGGGGGCCCCAGCATTTT. Residues: CAWSAGGPQHF.

This rearrangement joins TRBV7-2 to TRBJ2-1; tentatively, D is TRBD2 (6 bases). The CDR3 is 15 amino acids. Germline lookup yields CDR1 SGHTA and CDR2 FQGNSA. V shed 2 bases and J shed 7 bases, with 15 bases lying between them. This CDR3 reads CASSLSAERVNEQFF. The CDR3, as DNA: TGTGCCAGCAGCTTAAGTGCGGAGCGGGTGAATGAGCAGTTCTTC.

The chain couples TRBV7-9 to TRBJ2-7; D perhaps matches TRBD1 (6 bases). V was trimmed by 8 bases and J by 3 bases, leaving 11 bases between them. CDR3 length: 12 amino acids. Germline CDR1 SEHNR, CDR2 FQNEAQ (reference sequence). The DNA for the CDR3 is TGTGCCAGCGGACAGAACCTCTACGAGCAGTACTTC. This encodes CASGQNLYEQYF.

As for this clone: Other DNA sequences in the sample encode the same CDR3. This rearrangement joins TRBV7-2 to TRBJ2-5; TRBD1 matches 7 bases. This CDR3 spans 14 amino acids. Germline CDR1 reads SGHTA; CDR2 reads FQGNSA. The V and J ends lost 5 bases and 2 bases, in that order; junction bases with no gene match: 5. DNA of the CDR3: TGTGCCAGCAGCCCTCGCAGGGGGCAAGAGACCCAGTACTTC. Its protein product is CASSPRRGQETQYF.

The chain carries TRBV7-2 and TRBJ2-5; 15 nucleotides agree with TRBD2. The CDR3 length is 18 residues. Germline CDR1 SGHTA, CDR2 FQGNSA. After removal of 4 bases from V and 2 bases from J, the junction contained 8 bases not matched to a gene. The CDR3 DNA reads as TGTGCCAGCAGCTCCGGACTAGCGGGAGGGGGGGGACAAGAGACCCAGTACTTC. Translating it yields CASSSGLAGGGGQETQYF. The entire variable domain, with the rest obtained from reference TRBV7-2 and TRBJ2-5, is as follows: GAGVSQSPSNKVTEKGKDVELRCDPISGHTALYWYRQSLGQGLEFLIYFQGNSAPDKSGLPSDRFSAERTGGSVSTLTIQRTQQEDSAVYLCASSSGLAGGGGQETQYFGPGTRLLVL.

The CDR3 DNA reads TGTGCCAGCAGTCCGCAGGGAAATGAAGCTTTCTTT. Encoded protein: CASSPQGNEAFF. This chain links TRBV6-5 with TRBJ1-1, with TRBD1 as a possible D gene (5 bases). V lost 5 bases and J lost 7, with 11 bases in between. The CDR3 is 12 amino acids. Per the germline V gene, CDR1 is MNHEY and CDR2 is SVGAGI.

The chain couples TRBV14 to TRBJ1-2; tentative D call: TRBD1 (5 bases). The V end lost 1 base, the J end lost 4 bases, and 7 bases lay between the germline ends. The germline V gene encodes CDR1 SGHDN and CDR2 FVKESK. The CDR3 is 13 amino acids. The CDR3 nucleotides read TGTGCCAGCAGCCAAGGCAGGGTCTATGGCTACACCTTC. Its translation: CASSQGRVYGYTF.

This chain links TRBV12-3 or TRBV12-4 with TRBJ1-2, with 10 bases fitting TRBD1. This CDR3 is 13 amino acids long. The trim removed 4 bases at V and 4 bases at J, leaving 0 bases unmatched. CDR3 residues: CASSWTGGYGYTF. The CDR3 DNA sequence: TGTGCCAGCAGTTGGACAGGGGGCTATGGCTACACCTTC.

The CDR3 nucleotides are TGTGCCAGCCGCCGGACAGGGGCAGACAATCAGCCCCAGCATTTT. Encoded protein: CASRRTGADNQPQHF. The J gene is TRBJ1-5, the V gene TRBV28; 9 bases fit TRBD1. The J segment lost 3 bases and the V segment lost 8 bases, leaving 8 bases of the junction unmatched. Germline V gives CDR1 MDHEN, CDR2 SYDVKM. The CDR3 consists of 15 residues. Supplemented by reference TRBV28 and TRBJ1-5, the full variable domain reads DVKVTQSSRYLVKRTGEKVFLECVQDMDHENMFWYRQDPGLGLRLIYFSYDVKMKEKGDIPEGYSVSREKKERFSLILESASTNQTSMYLCASRRTGADNQPQHFGDGTRLSIL.

The chain is built from TRBV3-1 (or the pseudogene TRBV3-2) and TRBJ2-1; 8 bases align to TRBD1. The CDR3 runs to 16 residues. Germline V CDR1 and CDR2: LGHDT, YNNKEL (reference sequence). J lost 1 base, V lost 0 bases, and 2 bases had no gene match. CDR3 nucleotides: TGTGCCAGCAGCCAAGATCGGACAGGGTCCTACAATGAGCAGTTCTTC. Translation: CASSQDRTGSYNEQFF.

This clone was detected only once. J is TRBJ1-3 and V is TRBV5-1; maybe TRBD1 (6 bases). Germline CDR1 and CDR2: SGHRS and YFSETQ. The V end was cut by 4 bases, the J end by 0 bases, with 14 bases between. This CDR3 region has 16 residues. The CDR3: CASSALRDTSGNTIYF. The DNA for the CDR3 is TGCGCCAGCAGCGCTCTCCGGGACACCTCTGGAAACACCATATATTTT.

The V gene is TRBV5-1, the J gene TRBJ2-3; D perhaps matches TRBD2 (7 bases). V lost 4 bases and J 4 bases, leaving 19 bases between the germline ends. The CDR3 covers 16 residues. Per the germline V gene, CDR1 is SGHRS and CDR2 is YFSETQ. CDR3 protein: CASSREGGGNADTQYF. The CDR3, as DNA: TGCGCCAGCAGCCGAGAGGGGGGAGGGAACGCAGATACGCAGTATTTT.

V gene TRBV10-1 combines with J gene TRBJ1-5, with D uncertain. The CDR3 has 13 amino acids. CDR1 and CDR2 from the germline V gene are WNHNN and SYGVQD (reference sequence). Trimming pared 2 bases from V and 6 bases from J, leaving 8 bases between. The CDR3 bases are TGCGCCAGCAGTGAGGGGCTGGGTCAGCCCCAGCATTTT. Its protein is CASSEGLGQPQHF.

The chain uses TRBV4-3 and TRBJ1-2; D is undetermined. The V end lost 2 bases, the J end lost 6 bases, and 10 bases lay between the germline ends. Germline lookup yields CDR1 LGHNA and CDR2 YSLEER. The CDR3 is 13 residues long. The CDR3 region has the DNA TGCGCCAGCAGCCAAACGAGGGCGGATGGCTACACCTTC. It is translated as CASSQTRADGYTF.

The chain is built from TRBV11-3 and TRBJ2-1; D is ambiguous. The CDR3 loop spans 12 amino acids. V dropped 0 bases and J dropped 7 bases, with 4 bases sitting between them. The germline V gene has CDR1 SGHNT and CDR2 YENEEA. Here the CDR3 reads CASSLDNNEQFF. As DNA, the CDR3 is TGTGCCAGCAGCTTAGATAATAATGAGCAGTTCTTC. The full variable domain, its missing parts supplied by reference TRBV11-3 and TRBJ2-1, is EAGVVQSPRYKIIEKKQPVAFWCNPISGHNTLYWYLQNLGQGPELLIRYENEEAVDDSQLPKDRFSAERLKGVDSTLKIQPAELGDSAVYLCASSLDNNEQFFGPGTRLTVL.

The gene calls are TRBV6-5 and TRBJ2-7; the D is unclear. This CDR3 comprises 14 residues. Germline CDR1 is MNHEY and CDR2 is SVGAGI. V shed 2 bases and J shed 2 bases, with 10 bases lying between them. The CDR3 DNA is TGTGCCAGCAGTTACGGTGGAGAAGCCTACGAGCAGTACTTC. This sequence encodes CASSYGGEAYEQYF.

The chain links TRBV19 to TRBJ2-5; TRBD1 agrees at 10 bases. V dropped 6 bases and J dropped 5; count of bases not matched to a gene: 12. Per germline, CDR1 LNHDA and CDR2 SQIVND (reference sequence). The CDR3 is 16 residues long. The CDR3 DNA follows: TGTGCCAGTAGCCAAGGGACAGGGGTTGCAGGGGAGACCCAGTACTTC. Protein product: CASSQGTGVAGETQYF.

CDR3 bases: TGTGCCAGCAGTGCTATGGTTAACACTGAAGCTTTCTTT. Protein: CASSAMVNTEAFF. V gene TRBV25-1 combines with J gene TRBJ1-1, with D unclear. From germline, CDR1 is MGHDK and CDR2 SYGVNS. The CDR3 consists of 13 residues. V gave up 4 bases and J gave up 2 bases, with 8 bases separating them. Drawing the rest from reference TRBV25-1 and TRBJ1-1, the complete variable domain is EADIYQTPRYLVIGTGKKITLECSQTMGHDKMYWYQQDPGMELHLIHYSYGVNSTEKGDLSSESTVSRIRTEHFPLTLESARPSHTSQYLCASSAMVNTEAFFGQGTRLTVV.

This clone was picked up a small number of times. This rearrangement joins TRBV4-1 to TRBJ2-6; no reliable D call. Trimming stripped 1 base from V and 4 bases from J, with 17 bases between. CDR3 length: 18 residues. Germline CDR1 reads MGHRA; CDR2 reads YSYEKL. In DNA, the CDR3 is TGCGCCAGCAGCCAAGGGTCGCGAGGTCTACGCGGGGCCAACGTCCTGACTTTC. Protein: CASSQGSRGLRGANVLTF.

The rearrangement joins TRBV11-3 to TRBJ2-1; D is uncertain. In germline, CDR1 is SGHNT, CDR2 YENEEA. V was shortened by 1 base and J by 2 bases, with 9 bases between the two germline ends. CDR3 size: 15 residues. The CDR3 bases are TGTGCCAGCAGCTTAGGCGATTCGACCTACAATGAGCAGTTCTTC. Translation: CASSLGDSTYNEQFF.

This chain links TRBV25-1 with TRBJ2-7, with TRBD2 matching 10 bases. Germline CDR1 MGHDK, CDR2 SYGVNS. This CDR3 region has 13 residues. After removal of 4 bases from V and 5 bases from J, the junction contained 2 bases not matched to a gene. CDR3 bases: TGTGCCAGCAGTGGGCTAGCGGGGGACGAGCAGTACTTC. Protein sequence: CASSGLAGDEQYF.

This chain links TRBV6-1 with TRBJ1-2; the match to TRBD1 covers 8 bases. Trimming took 3 bases from V and 8 from J; bases not matched to a gene: 11. CDR1 and CDR2 from the germline V gene are MNHNS and SASEGT. This CDR3 region has 15 residues. The CDR3 coding sequence is TGTGCCAGCAGTGAGGGGGACAGGACCTATTGGGGCTACACCTTC. It is translated as CASSEGDRTYWGYTF.

V and J are TRBV6-1 and TRBJ2-5; 8 bases are shared with TRBD1. Germline assignment: CDR1 MNHNS and CDR2 SASEGT. V lost 2 bases to trimming and J lost 5 bases; unmatched junction nucleotides: 4. The CDR3 runs 14 residues. The DNA of the CDR3 is TGTGCCAGCAGTGAACCTGGACAGGGCGAGACCCAGTACTTC. Protein: CASSEPGQGETQYF.

This rearrangement joins TRBV27 to TRBJ2-1, with 7 nucleotides matching TRBD1. V dropped 5 bases and J dropped 6; count of bases not matched to a gene: 7. The CDR3 has 14 amino acids. Germline loops: CDR1 MNHEY, CDR2 SMNVEV (reference sequence). CDR3 nucleotide sequence: TGTGCCAGCAGTCCGGACAGGATTTCCAATGAGCAGTTCTTC. This sequence encodes CASSPDRISNEQFF.

The chain couples TRBV2 to TRBJ2-5; TRBD1 matches at 10 bases. V shed 7 bases, J shed 2 bases, and the junction held 7 bases outside the gene matches. This CDR3 is 15 amino acids long. Per the germline V gene, CDR1 is SNHLY and CDR2 is FYNNEI. The CDR3 loop reads CASTRDRGWQETQYF. In DNA, the CDR3 is TGTGCCAGCACCAGGGACAGGGGTTGGCAAGAGACCCAGTACTTC.

This chain links TRBV18 with TRBJ2-5; TRBD1 aligns across 7 bases. There are 17 residues in the CDR3. Trimming took 2 bases from V and 2 from J; bases not matched to a gene: 11. From germline, CDR1 is KGHSH and CDR2 LQKENI. The CDR3: CASSPTPQGPLQETQYF. CDR3 bases: TGTGCCAGCTCACCAACCCCACAGGGGCCTTTACAAGAGACCCAGTACTTC.

The V gene is TRBV29-1, the J gene TRBJ2-3, with 12 bases identical to TRBD2. The germline V gene encodes CDR1 SQVTM and CDR2 ANQGSEA. This CDR3 has 14 amino acids. V dropped 7 bases and J dropped 1; count of bases not matched to a gene: 3. CDR3 loop: CSGRLAGGTDTQYF. CDR3 bases: TGCAGCGGCAGACTAGCGGGAGGCACAGATACGCAGTATTTT.